Listed below are T cell receptor beta chains from one sample, sequenced in a study of PD-L1 blockade in urothelial cancer. Measured with immunoSEQ multiplex PCR; TCRdb has only the in-frame clones, and not every one. The table has 50,000 or so clones, over 75% seen once. The material was PBMCs, obtained around atezolizumab (anti-PD-L1) treatment. The source is a man aged 65-85 years with urothelial cancer. CDR3s include the opening cysteine and the closing phenylalanine or tryptophan. The order of the fields is J gene, V gene, D gene, clone size, CDR3 length, CDR3 DNA, CDR3 protein. The D gene is left open where the match is weak. The size of a clone is reported for some rows only, either as once, few or many, or as a class for expanded clones.

>TRBJ1-2|TRBV6-6|.|.|16
TGTGCCAGCAGTTACGCTTGGATCTCGGGAGGCTATGGCTACACCTTC
CASSYAWISGGYGYTF
>TRBJ1-1|TRBV29-1|TRBD1|.|14
TGCAGCGTCCTCGGGGACAGGGGCACCACTGAAGCTTTCTTT
CSVLGDRGTTEAFF
>TRBJ1-2|TRBV12-5|TRBD1|.|14
TGTGCTAGTGGTTCCCGGACAGGGCCGGATGGCTACACCTTC
CASGSRTGPDGYTF
>TRBJ2-1|TRBV14|.|once|19
TGTGCCAGCAGCCAAGATCAGGGGGGCCAACGGATCTTCTACAATGAGCAGTTCTTC
CASSQDQGGQRIFYNEQFF
>TRBJ1-4|TRBV5-6|.|.|14
TGTGCCAGCAGCTTCCAGGGAGCGGGGGAAAAACTGTTTTTT
CASSFQGAGEKLFF
>TRBJ2-7|TRBV10-1|TRBD1|.|13
TGCGCCAGCAGTGGGGACAGGGCCTACGAGCAGTACTTC
CASSGDRAYEQYF
>TRBJ2-1|TRBV6-1|TRBD1|.|15
TGTGCCAGCACCTTTACAGGGGGCGCTTACAATGAGCAGTTCTTC
CASTFTGGAYNEQFF
>TRBJ2-1|TRBV27|.|.|12
TGTGCCAGCAGTTTTGGCGGGTATGAGCAGTTCTTC
CASSFGGYEQFF
>TRBJ2-1|TRBV10-3|TRBD2|.|13
TGTGCCATCAGACTAGCGGGGAGGAATGAGCAGTTCTTC
CAIRLAGRNEQFF
>TRBJ1-1|TRBV11-2|TRBD1|.|15
TGTGCCAGCAGCTTAGACCACGACAGGGATACTGAAGCTTTCTTT
CASSLDHDRDTEAFF
>TRBJ2-5|TRBV7-9|TRBD2|.|16
TGTGCCAGCAGCTTATTAGCGGGAGGCCTGCGTGAGACCCAGTACTTC
CASSLLAGGLRETQYF
>TRBJ1-2|TRBV2|.|.|13
TGTGCCAGCACCACGAGGGGGACCTATGGCTACACCTTC
CASTTRGTYGYTF
>TRBJ2-3|TRBV4-1|TRBD2|once|20
TGCGCCAGCAGCCAAGCGGGGACTAGCGGGATCCTGAGTGGAACAGATACGCAGTATTTT
CASSQAGTSGILSGTDTQYF
>TRBJ2-7|TRBV19|TRBD1|.|13
TGTGCCAGTAACGGACAGGGTGTTGGCGAGCAGTACTTC
CASNGQGVGEQYF
>TRBJ2-7|TRBV19|TRBD1|.|14
TGTGCCAGTAGCGGACAGGAAGGCTCCTACGAGCAGTACTTC
CASSGQEGSYEQYF
>TRBJ2-1|TRBV4-1|TRBD2|.|15
TGCGCCAGCAGCCGGGTAGGACTAGCGGGAGGCGAGCAGTTCTTC
CASSRVGLAGGEQFF
>TRBJ2-3|TRBV9|.|once|15
TGTGCCAGCAGCGTAGGTCGGCTAGAAACAGATACGCAGTATTTT
CASSVGRLETDTQYF
>TRBJ2-7|TRBV5-1|TRBD2|many|15
TGCGCCAGCAGCCCGGCGGGGGGGACAACCTACGAGCAGTACTTC
CASSPAGGTTYEQYF
>TRBJ2-7|TRBV14|.|.|13
TGTGCCAGCAGCCAATCTGAGGGGGACGAGCAGTACTTC
CASSQSEGDEQYF
>TRBJ2-5|TRBV30|.|.|12
TGTGCCTGGTCCCAGGACCAAGAGACCCAGTACTTC
CAWSQDQETQYF
>TRBJ2-1|TRBV7-9|TRBD2|.|14
TGTGCCAGCAGCTTTGGGACTACTTACAATGAGCAGTTCTTC
CASSFGTTYNEQFF
>TRBJ1-2|TRBV5-1|.|.|16
TGCGCCAGCAGCTTGGCCACGGCGACAGTCTTCTATGGCTACACCTTC
CASSLATATVFYGYTF
>TRBJ1-2|TRBV19|TRBD1|.|12
TGTGCCAGTACCCAGGGGGCAGAGGGCTACACCTTC
CASTQGAEGYTF
>TRBJ2-7|TRBV5-6|TRBD2|.|16
TGTGCCAGCAGCTTGGATAGCGGGAGAGGGACCTACGAGCAGTACTTC
CASSLDSGRGTYEQYF
>TRBJ2-7|TRBV18|TRBD2|once|16
TGTGCCAGCTCCCCAGGGACTAGCGGGAACATTGGCGAGCAGTACTTC
CASSPGTSGNIGEQYF
>TRBJ2-3|TRBV5-4|TRBD2|.|16
TGTGCCAGCAGCTCCGGACTAGCGGAGGGCACAGATACGCAGTATTTT
CASSSGLAEGTDTQYF
>TRBJ2-1|TRBV28|.|.|16
TGTGCCAGCAGCCCGGGAACTGTGCGGCCCGGCGATGAGCAGTTCTTC
CASSPGTVRPGDEQFF
>TRBJ1-1|TRBV7-2|.|.|14
TGTGCCAGCAGCTTAGACAGACTGAACACTGAAGCTTTCTTT
CASSLDRLNTEAFF
>TRBJ2-2|TRBV2|TRBD1|.|15
TGTGCCACCGATCGGGACAGGGGTTTTCCCGGGGAGCTGTTTTTT
CATDRDRGFPGELFF
>TRBJ2-7|TRBV6-5|.|.|12
TGTGCCAGCAGACAGGGTTTCGGCGAGCAGTACTTC
CASRQGFGEQYF
>TRBJ2-3|TRBV5-1|TRBD1|once|16
TGCGCCAGCAGCTTGGAAGGGGGCCACCCCACAGATACGCAGTATTTT
CASSLEGGHPTDTQYF
>TRBJ2-7|TRBV19|TRBD2|medium-sized|14
TGTGCCAGTAGTCCTATCGGCGGGGGCTACGAGCAGTACTTC
CASSPIGGGYEQYF
>TRBJ1-1|TRBV6-1|.|.|17
TGTGCCAGCAGTGAAGAGGACGGCGGGGGCATGAACACTGAAGCTTTCTTT
CASSEEDGGGMNTEAFF
>TRBJ2-1|TRBV2|.|.|15
TGTGCCACCGCCAATCAGGGTGTCCTAGGTGATGAGCAGTTCTTC
CATANQGVLGDEQFF
>TRBJ1-1|TRBV19|TRBD1|.|14
TGTGCCAGTAGTTTACAGGGGTTGAACACTGAAGCTTTCTTT
CASSLQGLNTEAFF
>TRBJ1-2|TRBV6-1|.|.|15
TGTGCCAGCAGTGCAACCAACGGACAGTACTATGGCTACACCTTC
CASSATNGQYYGYTF